This TCR beta chain was found in a study of shared clonotypes between healthy human individuals. Germline values: CDR1 MDHEN, CDR2 SYDVKM. The CDR3 is 13 amino acids. Trimming took 1 base from V and 9 from J, leaving 10 bases between them. Findings of the study overall: Limited genetic and exposure-history diversity came from having few donors.

Researchers ran the assay at a deep level. Method: immunoSEQ multiplex PCR; TCRdb's copy keeps in-frame clones and lacks some. The sample contains roughly 2.2 million clones, less than 95% of which appear only once. This clone was detected only once. Its antigen is still unknown. The receptor was derived from a man aged 18-30 years in good health. Some clones in this sample may be carry-over from other donors' samples. This chain connects TRBV28 to TRBJ2-1; tentatively, D is TRBD1 (5 bases). Source material: naive CD4+ T cells from PBMCs. Subset in this sample: CD45RA+ positively selected. The DNA for the CDR3 is TGTGCCAGCAGTTTATCAAGGGGTGGTGAGCAGTTCTTC. Protein sequence: CASSLSRGGEQFF.